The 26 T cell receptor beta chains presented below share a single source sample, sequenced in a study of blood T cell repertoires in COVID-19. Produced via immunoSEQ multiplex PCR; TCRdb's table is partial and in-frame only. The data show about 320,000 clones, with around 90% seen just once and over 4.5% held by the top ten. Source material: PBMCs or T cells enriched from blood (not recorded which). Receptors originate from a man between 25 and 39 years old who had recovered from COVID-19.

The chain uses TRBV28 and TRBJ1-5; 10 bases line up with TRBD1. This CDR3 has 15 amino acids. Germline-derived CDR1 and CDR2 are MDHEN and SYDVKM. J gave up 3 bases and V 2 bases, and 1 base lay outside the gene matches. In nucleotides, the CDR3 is TGTGCCAGCAGTTTAGGGACAGGGGTCAATCAGCCCCAGCATTTT. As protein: CASSLGTGVNQPQHF.

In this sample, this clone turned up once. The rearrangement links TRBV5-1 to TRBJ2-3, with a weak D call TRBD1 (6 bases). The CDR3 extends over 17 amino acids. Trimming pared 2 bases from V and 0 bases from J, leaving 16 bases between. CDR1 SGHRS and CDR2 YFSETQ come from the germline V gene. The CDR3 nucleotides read TGCGCCAGCAGCTTAAACACAGGGAAGAAGAGCACAGATACGCAGTATTTT. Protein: CASSLNTGKKSTDTQYF. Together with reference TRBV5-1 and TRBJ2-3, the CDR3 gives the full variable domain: KAGVTQTPRYLIKTRGQQVTLSCSPISGHRSVSWYQQTPGQGLQFLFEYFSETQRNKGNFPGRFSGRQFSNSRSEMNVSTLELGDSALYLCASSLNTGKKSTDTQYFGPGTRLTVL.

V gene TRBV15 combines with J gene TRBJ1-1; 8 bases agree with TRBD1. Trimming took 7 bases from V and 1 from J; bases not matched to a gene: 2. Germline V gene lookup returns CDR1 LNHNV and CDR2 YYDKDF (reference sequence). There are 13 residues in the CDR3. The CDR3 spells CATKGQANTEAFF. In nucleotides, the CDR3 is TGTGCCACCAAGGGACAGGCGAACACTGAAGCTTTCTTT. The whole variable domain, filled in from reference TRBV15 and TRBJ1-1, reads DAMVIQNPRYQVTQFGKPVTLSCSQTLNHNVMYWYQQKSSQAPKLLFHYYDKDFNNEADTPDNFQSRRPNTSFCFLDIRSPGLGDTAMYLCATKGQANTEAFFGQGTRLTVV.

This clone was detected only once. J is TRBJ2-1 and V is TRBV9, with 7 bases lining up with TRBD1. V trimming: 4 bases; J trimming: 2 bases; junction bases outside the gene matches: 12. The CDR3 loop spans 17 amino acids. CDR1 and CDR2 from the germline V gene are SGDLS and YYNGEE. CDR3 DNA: TGTGCCAGCAGCACTTGGGGTGGGACAGAAGCCTACAATGAGCAGTTCTTC. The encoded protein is CASSTWGGTEAYNEQFF.

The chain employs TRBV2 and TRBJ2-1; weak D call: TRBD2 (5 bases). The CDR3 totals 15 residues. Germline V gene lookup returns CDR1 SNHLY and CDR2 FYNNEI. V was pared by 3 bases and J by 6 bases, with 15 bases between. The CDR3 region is CASSDFGVGGNEQFF. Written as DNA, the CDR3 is TGTGCCAGCAGTGATTTTGGGGTAGGAGGCAATGAGCAGTTCTTC.

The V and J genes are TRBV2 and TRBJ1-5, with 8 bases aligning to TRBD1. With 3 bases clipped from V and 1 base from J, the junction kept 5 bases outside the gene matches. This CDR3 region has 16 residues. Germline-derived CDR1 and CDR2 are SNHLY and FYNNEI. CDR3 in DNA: TGTGCCAGCAGTGACAGAGGACAGGGAAGCAATCAGCCCCAGCATTTT. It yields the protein CASSDRGQGSNQPQHF.

CDR3 loop: CASRGVTDTEAFF. The DNA of the CDR3 is TGCGCCAGCCGGGGGGTTACGGACACTGAAGCTTTCTTT. The V and J genes are TRBV5-1 and TRBJ1-1, with D perhaps matching TRBD1 (5 bases). Germline V CDR1 and CDR2: SGHRS, YFSETQ. The CDR3 is made up of 13 amino acids. The V gene lost 7 bases and the J gene lost 3 bases, with 13 bases spanning the gap.

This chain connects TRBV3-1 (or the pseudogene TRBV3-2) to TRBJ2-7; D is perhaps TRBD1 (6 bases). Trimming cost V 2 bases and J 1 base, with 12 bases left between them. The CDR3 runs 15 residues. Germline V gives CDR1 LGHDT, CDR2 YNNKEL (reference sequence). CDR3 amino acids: CASSQRVTGSYEQYF. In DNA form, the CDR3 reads TGTGCCAGCAGCCAAAGAGTTACAGGGTCCTACGAGCAGTACTTC.

The CDR3 DNA is TGTGCCAGCTGCCGGGACACCAACTATGGCTACACCTTC. Its translation is CASCRDTNYGYTF. This chain joins TRBV2 and TRBJ1-2, with TRBD1 as a possible D gene (6 bases). V was trimmed by 8 bases and J by 2 bases, leaving 12 bases between them. This CDR3 comprises 13 residues. Germline V gene data show CDR1 as SNHLY and CDR2 as FYNNEI.

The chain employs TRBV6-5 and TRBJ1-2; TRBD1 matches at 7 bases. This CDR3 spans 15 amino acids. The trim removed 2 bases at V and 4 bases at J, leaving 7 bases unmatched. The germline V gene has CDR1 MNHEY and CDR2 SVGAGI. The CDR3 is CASSYTRDSLYGYTF. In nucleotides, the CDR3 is TGTGCCAGCAGTTACACAAGGGACAGCCTCTATGGCTACACCTTC.

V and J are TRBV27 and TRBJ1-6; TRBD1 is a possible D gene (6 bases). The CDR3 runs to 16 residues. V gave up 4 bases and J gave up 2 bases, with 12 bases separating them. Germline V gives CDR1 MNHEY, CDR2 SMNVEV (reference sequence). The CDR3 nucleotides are TGTGCCAGCAGTTCAGAGGACAGCACCTATAATTCACCCCTCCACTTT. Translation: CASSSEDSTYNSPLHF.

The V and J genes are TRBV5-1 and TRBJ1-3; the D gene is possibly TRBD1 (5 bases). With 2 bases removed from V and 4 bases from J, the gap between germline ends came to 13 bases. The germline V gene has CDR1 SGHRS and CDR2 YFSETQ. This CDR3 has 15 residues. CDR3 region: CASSLTTGFGNTIYF. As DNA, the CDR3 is TGCGCCAGCAGCTTAACTACAGGTTTCGGAAACACCATATATTTT.

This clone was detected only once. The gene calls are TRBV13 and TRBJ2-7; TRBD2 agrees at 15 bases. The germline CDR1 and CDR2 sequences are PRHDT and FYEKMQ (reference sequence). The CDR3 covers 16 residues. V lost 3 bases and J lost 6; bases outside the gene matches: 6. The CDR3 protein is CASSFRTSGGVGEQYF. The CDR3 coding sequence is TGTGCCAGCAGCTTCCGGACTAGCGGGGGGGTTGGCGAGCAGTACTTC.

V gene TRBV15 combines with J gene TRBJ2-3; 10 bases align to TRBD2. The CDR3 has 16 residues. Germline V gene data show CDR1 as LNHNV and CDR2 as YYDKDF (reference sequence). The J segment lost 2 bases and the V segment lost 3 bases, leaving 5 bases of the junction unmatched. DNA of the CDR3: TGTGCCACCAGCAGCAGGCTAGCGGGGGCCACAGATACGCAGTATTTT. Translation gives CATSSRLAGATDTQYF.

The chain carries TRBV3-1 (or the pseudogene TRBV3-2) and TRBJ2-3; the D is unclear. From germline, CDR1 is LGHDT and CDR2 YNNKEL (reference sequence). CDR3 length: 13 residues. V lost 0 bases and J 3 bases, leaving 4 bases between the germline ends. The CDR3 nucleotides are TGTGCCAGCAGCCAAGATCTTACAGATACGCAGTATTTT. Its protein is CASSQDLTDTQYF.

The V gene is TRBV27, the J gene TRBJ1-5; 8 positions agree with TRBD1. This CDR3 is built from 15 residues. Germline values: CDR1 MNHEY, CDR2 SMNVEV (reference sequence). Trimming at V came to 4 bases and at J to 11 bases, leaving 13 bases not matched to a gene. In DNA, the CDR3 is TGTGCCAGCAGTTCCCAGACAGGGGCCCCGATGGCCCAGCATTTT. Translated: CASSSQTGAPMAQHF.

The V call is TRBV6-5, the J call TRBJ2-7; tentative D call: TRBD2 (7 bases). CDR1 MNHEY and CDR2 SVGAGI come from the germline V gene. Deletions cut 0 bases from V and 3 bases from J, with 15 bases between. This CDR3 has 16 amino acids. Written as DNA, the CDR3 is TGTGCCAGCAGTTACTCGATACGAGGGGGGGTCTACGAGCAGTACTTC. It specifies CASSYSIRGGVYEQYF.

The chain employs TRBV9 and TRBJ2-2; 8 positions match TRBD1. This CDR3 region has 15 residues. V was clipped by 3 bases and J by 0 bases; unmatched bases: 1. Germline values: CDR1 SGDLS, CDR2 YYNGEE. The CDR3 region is CASSGRGPNTGELFF. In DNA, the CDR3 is TGTGCCAGCAGCGGCAGGGGGCCGAACACCGGGGAGCTGTTTTTT. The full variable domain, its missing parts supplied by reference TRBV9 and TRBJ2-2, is DSGVTQTPKHLITATGQRVTLRCSPRSGDLSVYWYQQSLDQGLQFLIQYYNGEERAKGNILERFSAQQFPDLHSELNLSSLELGDSALYFCASSGRGPNTGELFFGEGSRLTVL.

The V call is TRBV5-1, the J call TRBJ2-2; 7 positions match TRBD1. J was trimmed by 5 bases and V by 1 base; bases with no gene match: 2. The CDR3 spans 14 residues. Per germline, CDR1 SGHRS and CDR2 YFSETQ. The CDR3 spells CASSLQGVTGELFF. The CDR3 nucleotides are TGCGCCAGCAGCTTGCAGGGGGTTACCGGGGAGCTGTTTTTT.

CDR3 protein: CASSRQGSGNTIYF. The CDR3 nucleotides read TGTGCCAGCAGCCGACAGGGATCTGGAAACACCATATATTTT. The J gene is TRBJ1-3, the V gene TRBV5-6; 7 nucleotides match TRBD1. Germline-derived CDR1 and CDR2 are SGHDT and YYEEEE. The CDR3 loop spans 14 amino acids. V lost 4 bases and J lost 1; bases outside the gene matches: 2.

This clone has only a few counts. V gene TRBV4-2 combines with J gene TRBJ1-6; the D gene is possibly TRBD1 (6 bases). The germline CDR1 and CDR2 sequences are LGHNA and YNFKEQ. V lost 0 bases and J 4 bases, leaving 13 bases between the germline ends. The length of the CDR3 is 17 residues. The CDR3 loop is CASSQEAGRGYNSPLHF. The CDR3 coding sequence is TGTGCCAGCAGCCAAGAGGCGGGGAGGGGGTATAATTCACCCCTCCACTTT.

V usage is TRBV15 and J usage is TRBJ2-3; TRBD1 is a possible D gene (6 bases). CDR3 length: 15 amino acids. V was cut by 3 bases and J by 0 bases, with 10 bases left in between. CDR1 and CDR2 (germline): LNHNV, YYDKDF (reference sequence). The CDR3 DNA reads TGTGCCACCAGCAGTCGGGACACCAGCACAGATACGCAGTATTTT. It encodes CATSSRDTSTDTQYF. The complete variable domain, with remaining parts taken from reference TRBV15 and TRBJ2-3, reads DAMVIQNPRYQVTQFGKPVTLSCSQTLNHNVMYWYQQKSSQAPKLLFHYYDKDFNNEADTPDNFQSRRPNTSFCFLDIRSPGLGDTAMYLCATSSRDTSTDTQYFGPGTRLTVL.

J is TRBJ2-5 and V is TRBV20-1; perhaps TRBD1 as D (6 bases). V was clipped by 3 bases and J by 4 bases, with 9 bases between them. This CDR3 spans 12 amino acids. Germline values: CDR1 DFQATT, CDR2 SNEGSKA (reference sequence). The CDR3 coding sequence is TGCAGTGCTAGTGGGGGCCTAGAGACCCAGTACTTC. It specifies CSASGGLETQYF.

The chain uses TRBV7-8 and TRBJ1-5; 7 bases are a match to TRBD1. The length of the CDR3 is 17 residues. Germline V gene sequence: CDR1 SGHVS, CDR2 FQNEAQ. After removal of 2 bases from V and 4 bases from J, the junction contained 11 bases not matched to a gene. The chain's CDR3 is CASSLRAETGSNQPQHF. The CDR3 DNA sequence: TGTGCCAGCAGCTTAAGGGCGGAGACAGGGAGTAATCAGCCCCAGCATTTT.

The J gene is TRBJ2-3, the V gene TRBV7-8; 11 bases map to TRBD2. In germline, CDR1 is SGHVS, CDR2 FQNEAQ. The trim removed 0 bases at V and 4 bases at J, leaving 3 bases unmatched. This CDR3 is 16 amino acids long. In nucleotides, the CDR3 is TGTGCCAGCAGCTTAGCGGTAGCGGGGGGGTCAGATACGCAGTATTTT. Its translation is CASSLAVAGGSDTQYF.

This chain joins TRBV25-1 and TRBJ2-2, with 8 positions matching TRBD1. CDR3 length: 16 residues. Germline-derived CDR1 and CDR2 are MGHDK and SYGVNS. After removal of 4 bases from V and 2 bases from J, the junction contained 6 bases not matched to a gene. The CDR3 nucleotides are TGTGCCAGCAGTGGGTACGACAGGGGTAACACCGGGGAGCTGTTTTTT. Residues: CASSGYDRGNTGELFF.